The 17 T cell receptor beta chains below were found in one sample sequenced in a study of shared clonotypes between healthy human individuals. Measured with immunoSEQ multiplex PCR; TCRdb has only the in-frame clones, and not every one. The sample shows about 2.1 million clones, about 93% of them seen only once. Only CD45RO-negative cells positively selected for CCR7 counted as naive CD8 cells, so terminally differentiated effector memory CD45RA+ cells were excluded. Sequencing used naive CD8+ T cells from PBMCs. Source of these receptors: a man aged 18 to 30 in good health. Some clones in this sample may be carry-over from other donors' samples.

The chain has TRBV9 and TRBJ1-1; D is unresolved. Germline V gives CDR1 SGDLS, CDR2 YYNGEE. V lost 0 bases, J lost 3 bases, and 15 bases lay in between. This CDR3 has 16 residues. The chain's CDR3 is CASSVERITAYTEAFF. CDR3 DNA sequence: TGTGCCAGCAGCGTAGAACGAATAACAGCTTACACTGAAGCTTTCTTT.

The chain's CDR3 is CASSPLGGFYGYTF. CDR3 DNA sequence: TGTGCCAGCAGCCCACTAGGGGGGTTCTATGGCTACACCTTC. The chain links TRBV7-3 to TRBJ1-2, with D possibly being TRBD1 (6 bases). Germline values: CDR1 SGHTA, CDR2 FQGTGA. The ends were cut back, 5 bases at V and 4 bases at J, with 14 bases in the middle. The CDR3 has 14 amino acids.

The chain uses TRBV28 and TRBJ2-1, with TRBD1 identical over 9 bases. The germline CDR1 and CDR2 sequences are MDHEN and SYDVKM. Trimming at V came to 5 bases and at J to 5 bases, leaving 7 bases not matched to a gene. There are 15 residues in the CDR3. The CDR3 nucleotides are TGTGCCAGCAGTCTATCCGGACAGGGGAACAATGAGCAGTTCTTC. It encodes CASSLSGQGNNEQFF. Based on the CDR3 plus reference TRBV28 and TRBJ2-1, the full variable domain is DVKVTQSSRYLVKRTGEKVFLECVQDMDHENMFWYRQDPGLGLRLIYFSYDVKMKEKGDIPEGYSVSREKKERFSLILESASTNQTSMYLCASSLSGQGNNEQFFGPGTRLTVL.

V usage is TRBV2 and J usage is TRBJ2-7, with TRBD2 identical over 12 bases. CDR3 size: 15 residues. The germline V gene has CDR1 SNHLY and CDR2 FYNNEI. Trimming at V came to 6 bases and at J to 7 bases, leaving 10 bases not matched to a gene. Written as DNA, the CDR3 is TGTGCCAGCAGAGTCACTAGCGGGAGGACAGGGGAGCAGTACTTC. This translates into CASRVTSGRTGEQYF.

CDR3 sequence: CASSGTSRNTGELFF. The CDR3 nucleotides read TGTGCCAGTAGCGGGACTAGCAGAAACACCGGGGAGCTGTTTTTT. This sequence joins TRBV19 and TRBJ2-2, with 9 bases fitting TRBD2. V was pared by 6 bases and J by 2 bases, with 4 bases of the junction left unmatched. The CDR3 extends over 15 amino acids. Germline V gene lookup returns CDR1 LNHDA and CDR2 SQIVND (reference sequence).

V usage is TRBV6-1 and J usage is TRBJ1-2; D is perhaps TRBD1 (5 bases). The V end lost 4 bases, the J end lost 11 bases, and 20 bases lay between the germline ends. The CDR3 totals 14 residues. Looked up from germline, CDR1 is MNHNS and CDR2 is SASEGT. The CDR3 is CASSVLGRDARYTF. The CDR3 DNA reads TGTGCCAGCAGTGTACTGGGCAGGGACGCGCGGTACACCTTC.

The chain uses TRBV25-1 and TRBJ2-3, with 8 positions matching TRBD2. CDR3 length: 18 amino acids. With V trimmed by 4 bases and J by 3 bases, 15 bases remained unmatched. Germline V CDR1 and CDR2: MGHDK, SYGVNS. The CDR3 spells CASSGRREGRGWTDTQYF. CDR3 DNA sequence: TGTGCCAGCAGTGGACGACGGGAGGGCCGGGGATGGACAGATACGCAGTATTTT.

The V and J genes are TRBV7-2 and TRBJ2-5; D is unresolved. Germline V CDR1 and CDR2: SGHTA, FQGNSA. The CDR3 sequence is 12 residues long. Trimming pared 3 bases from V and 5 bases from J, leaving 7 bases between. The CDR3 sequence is CASSFLWETQYF. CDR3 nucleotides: TGTGCCAGCAGCTTTCTCTGGGAGACCCAGTACTTC.

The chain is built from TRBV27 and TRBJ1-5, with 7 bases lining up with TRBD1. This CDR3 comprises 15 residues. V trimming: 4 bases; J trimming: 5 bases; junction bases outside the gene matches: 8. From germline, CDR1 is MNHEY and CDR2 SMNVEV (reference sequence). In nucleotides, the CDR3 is TGTGCCAGCAGTTACCAGGGGGGGGCCTATCAGCCCCAGCATTTT. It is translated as CASSYQGGAYQPQHF.

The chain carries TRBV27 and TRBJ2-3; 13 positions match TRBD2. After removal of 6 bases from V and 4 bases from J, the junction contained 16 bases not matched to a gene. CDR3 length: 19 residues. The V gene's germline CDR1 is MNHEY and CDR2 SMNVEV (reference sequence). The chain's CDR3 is CASRRRLAGGPGGADTQYF. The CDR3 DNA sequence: TGTGCCAGCAGAAGACGACTAGCGGGAGGTCCCGGGGGGGCAGATACGCAGTATTTT.

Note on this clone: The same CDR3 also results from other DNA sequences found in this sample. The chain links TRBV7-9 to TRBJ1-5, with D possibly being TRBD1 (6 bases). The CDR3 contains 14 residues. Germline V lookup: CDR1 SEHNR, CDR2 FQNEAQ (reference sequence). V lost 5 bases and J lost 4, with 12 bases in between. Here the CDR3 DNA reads TGTGCCAGCAGCCTTGGGGGCCCTAATCAGCCCCAGCATTTT. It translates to CASSLGGPNQPQHF.

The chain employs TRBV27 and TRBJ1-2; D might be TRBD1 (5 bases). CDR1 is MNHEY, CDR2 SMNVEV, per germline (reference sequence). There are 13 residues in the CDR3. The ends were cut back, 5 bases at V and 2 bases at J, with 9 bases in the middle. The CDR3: CASSMTENYGYTF. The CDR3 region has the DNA TGTGCCAGCAGTATGACAGAGAACTATGGCTACACCTTC.

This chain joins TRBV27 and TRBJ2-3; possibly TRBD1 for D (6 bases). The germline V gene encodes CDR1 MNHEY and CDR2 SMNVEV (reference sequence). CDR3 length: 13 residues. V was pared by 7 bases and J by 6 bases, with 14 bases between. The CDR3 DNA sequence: TGTGCCAGCACCCTACTACAGGGCGATACGCAGTATTTT. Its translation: CASTLLQGDTQYF.

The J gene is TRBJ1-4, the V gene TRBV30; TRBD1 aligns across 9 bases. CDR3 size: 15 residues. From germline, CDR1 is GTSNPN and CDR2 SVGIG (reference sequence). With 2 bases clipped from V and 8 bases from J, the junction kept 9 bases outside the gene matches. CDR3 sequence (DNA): TGTGCCTGGAGTACATTGGGACAGGGAAGCGAAAAACTGTTTTTT. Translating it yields CAWSTLGQGSEKLFF.

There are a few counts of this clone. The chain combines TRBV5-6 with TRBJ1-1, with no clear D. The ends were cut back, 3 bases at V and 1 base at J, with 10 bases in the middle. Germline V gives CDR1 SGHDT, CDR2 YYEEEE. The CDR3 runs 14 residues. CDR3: CASSWARTNTEAFF. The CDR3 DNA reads TGTGCCAGCAGCTGGGCCCGGACGAACACTGAAGCTTTCTTT.

In nucleotides, the CDR3 is TGTGCCAGCCTTAGTGGCGACGAGCAGTACTTC. Encoded protein: CASLSGDEQYF. The rearrangement uses TRBV6-1 and TRBJ2-7; D is uncertain. Germline CDR1 MNHNS, CDR2 SASEGT. There are 11 residues in the CDR3. Trimming cost V 8 bases and J 5 bases, with 10 bases left between them.

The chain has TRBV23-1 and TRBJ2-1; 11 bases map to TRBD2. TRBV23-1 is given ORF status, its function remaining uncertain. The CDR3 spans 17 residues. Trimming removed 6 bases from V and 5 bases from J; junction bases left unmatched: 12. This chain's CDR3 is CASSHSGLAGGHNEQFF. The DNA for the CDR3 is TGCGCCAGCAGCCACTCGGGGCTAGCGGGAGGTCACAATGAGCAGTTCTTC.